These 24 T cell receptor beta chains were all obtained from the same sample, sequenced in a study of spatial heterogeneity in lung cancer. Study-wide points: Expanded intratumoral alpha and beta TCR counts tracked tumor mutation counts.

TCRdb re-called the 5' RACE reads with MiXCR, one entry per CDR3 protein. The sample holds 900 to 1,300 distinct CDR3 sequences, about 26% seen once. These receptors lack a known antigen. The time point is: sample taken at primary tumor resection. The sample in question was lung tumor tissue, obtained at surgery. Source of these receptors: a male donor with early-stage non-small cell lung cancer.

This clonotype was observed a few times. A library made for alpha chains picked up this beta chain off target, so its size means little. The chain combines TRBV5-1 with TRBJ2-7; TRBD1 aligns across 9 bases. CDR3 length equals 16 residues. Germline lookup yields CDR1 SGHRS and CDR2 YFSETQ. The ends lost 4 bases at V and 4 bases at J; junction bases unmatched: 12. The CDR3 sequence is CASSPYPGQGKYEQYF. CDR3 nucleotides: TGCGCCAGCAGCCCCTACCCCGGACAGGGGAAGTACGAGCAGTACTTC.

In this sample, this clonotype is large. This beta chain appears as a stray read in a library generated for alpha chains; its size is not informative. CDR3 region: CASSEGGNPLYF. The CDR3 DNA follows: TGCGCCAGCAGTGAAGGCGGTAACCCCTTGTATTTT. J is TRBJ2-3 and V is TRBV10-1; unclear D gene. The V end was cut by 3 bases, the J end by 14 bases, with 15 bases between. This CDR3 has 12 residues. The germline CDR1 and CDR2 sequences are WNHNN and SYGVQD (reference sequence).

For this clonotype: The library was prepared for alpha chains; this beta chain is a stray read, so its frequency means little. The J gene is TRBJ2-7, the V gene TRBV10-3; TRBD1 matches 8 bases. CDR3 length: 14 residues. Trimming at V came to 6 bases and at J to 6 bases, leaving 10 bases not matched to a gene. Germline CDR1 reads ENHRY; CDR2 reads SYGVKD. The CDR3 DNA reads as TGTGCCATCAGGCGTACAGGACAGGGCTGCGAGCAGTACTTC. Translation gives CAIRRTGQGCEQYF.

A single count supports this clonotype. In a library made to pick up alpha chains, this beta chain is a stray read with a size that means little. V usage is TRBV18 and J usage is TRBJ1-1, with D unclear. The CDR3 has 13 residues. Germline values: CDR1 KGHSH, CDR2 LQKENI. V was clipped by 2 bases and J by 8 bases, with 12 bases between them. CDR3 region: CASSPSKAGEAFF. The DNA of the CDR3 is TGTGCCAGCTCACCATCAAAGGCCGGAGAAGCTTTCTTT.

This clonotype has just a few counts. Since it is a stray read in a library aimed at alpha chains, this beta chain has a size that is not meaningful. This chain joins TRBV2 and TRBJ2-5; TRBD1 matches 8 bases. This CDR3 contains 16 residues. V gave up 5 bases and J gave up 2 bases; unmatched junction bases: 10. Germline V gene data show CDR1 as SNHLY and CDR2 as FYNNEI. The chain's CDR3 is CASSLTGTGRQETQYF. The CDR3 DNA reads TGTGCCAGCAGTTTAACCGGGACAGGAAGACAAGAGACCCAGTACTTC.

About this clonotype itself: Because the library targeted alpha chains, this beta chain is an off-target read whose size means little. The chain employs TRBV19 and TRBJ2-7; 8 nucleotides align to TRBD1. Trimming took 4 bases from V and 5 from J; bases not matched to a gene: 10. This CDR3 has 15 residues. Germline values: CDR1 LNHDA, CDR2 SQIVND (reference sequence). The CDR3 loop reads CASSSLGQGVHEQYF. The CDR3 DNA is TGTGCCAGTAGTAGCCTTGGACAGGGTGTCCACGAGCAGTACTTC.

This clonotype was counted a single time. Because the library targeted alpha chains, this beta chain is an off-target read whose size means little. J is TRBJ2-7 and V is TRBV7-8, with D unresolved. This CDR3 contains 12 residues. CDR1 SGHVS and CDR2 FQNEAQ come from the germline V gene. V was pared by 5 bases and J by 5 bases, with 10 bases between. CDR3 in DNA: TGTGCCAGCAGCCTCCCGGCTCACGAGCAGTACTTC. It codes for CASSLPAHEQYF.

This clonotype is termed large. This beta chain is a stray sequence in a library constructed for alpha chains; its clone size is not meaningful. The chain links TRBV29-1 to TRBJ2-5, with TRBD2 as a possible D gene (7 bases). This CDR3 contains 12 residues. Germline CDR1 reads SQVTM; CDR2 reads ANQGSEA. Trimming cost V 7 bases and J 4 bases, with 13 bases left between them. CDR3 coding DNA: TGCAGCGGGCGGCGGGGGCCAGAGACCCAGTACTTC. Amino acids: CSGRRGPETQYF. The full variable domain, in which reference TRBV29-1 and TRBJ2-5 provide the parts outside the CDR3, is SAVISQKPSRDICQRGTSLTIQCQVDSQVTMMFWYRQQPGQSLTLIATANQGSEATYESGFVIDKFPISRPNLTFSTLTVSNMSPEDSSIYLCSGRRGPETQYFGPGTRLLVL.

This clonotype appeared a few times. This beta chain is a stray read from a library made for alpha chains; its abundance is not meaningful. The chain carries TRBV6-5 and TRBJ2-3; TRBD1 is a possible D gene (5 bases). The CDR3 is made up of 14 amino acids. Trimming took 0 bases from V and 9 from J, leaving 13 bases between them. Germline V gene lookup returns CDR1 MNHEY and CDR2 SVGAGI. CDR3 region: CASSYSSGKGTQYF. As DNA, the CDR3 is TGTGCCAGCAGTTACTCATCAGGGAAAGGCACGCAGTATTTT.

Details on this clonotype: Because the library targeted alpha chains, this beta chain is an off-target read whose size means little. CDR3 protein: CASSRPGQGGSGANVLTF. The CDR3 nucleotides read TGTGCCAGCAGCAGGCCGGGACAGGGAGGGTCTGGGGCCAACGTCCTGACTTTC. The chain couples TRBV12-3 or TRBV12-4 to TRBJ2-6; 9 bases align to TRBD1. The CDR3 has 18 amino acids. J lost 1 base, V lost 6 bases, and 10 bases had no gene match.

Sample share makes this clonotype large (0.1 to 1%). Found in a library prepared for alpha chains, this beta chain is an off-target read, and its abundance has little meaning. The CDR3 protein is CASSFPGLAGLAKNIQYF. CDR3 nucleotides: TGTGCCAGCAGCTTCCCGGGACTAGCGGGGCTAGCCAAAAACATTCAGTACTTC. This chain uses TRBV7-8 with TRBJ2-4, with TRBD2 identical over 13 bases. The CDR3 runs to 18 residues. With 3 bases clipped from V and 0 bases from J, the junction kept 5 bases outside the gene matches. Germline V gives CDR1 SGHVS, CDR2 FQNEAQ.

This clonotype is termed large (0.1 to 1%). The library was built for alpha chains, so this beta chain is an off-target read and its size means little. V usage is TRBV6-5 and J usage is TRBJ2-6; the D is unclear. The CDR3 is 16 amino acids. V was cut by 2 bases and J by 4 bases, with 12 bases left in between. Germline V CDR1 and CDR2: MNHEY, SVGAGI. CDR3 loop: CASSYPGRLGANVLTF. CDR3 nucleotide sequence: TGTGCCAGCAGTTACCCAGGACGGCTGGGGGCCAACGTCCTGACTTTC.

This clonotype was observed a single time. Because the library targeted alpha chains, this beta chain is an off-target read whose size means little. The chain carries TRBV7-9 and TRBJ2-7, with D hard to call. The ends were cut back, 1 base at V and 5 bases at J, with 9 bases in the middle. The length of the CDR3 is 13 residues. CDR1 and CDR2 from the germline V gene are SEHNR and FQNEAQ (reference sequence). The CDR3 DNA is TGTGCCAGCAGCTTAGAGGTCCTCCACGAGCAGTACTTC. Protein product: CASSLEVLHEQYF.

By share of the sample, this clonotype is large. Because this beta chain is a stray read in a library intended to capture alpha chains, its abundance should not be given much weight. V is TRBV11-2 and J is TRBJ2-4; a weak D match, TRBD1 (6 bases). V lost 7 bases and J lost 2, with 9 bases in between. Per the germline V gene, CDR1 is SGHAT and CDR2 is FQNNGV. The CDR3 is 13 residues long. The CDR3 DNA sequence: TGTGCCAGCAATACAGGGTCCAAAAACATTCAGTACTTC. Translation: CASNTGSKNIQYF.

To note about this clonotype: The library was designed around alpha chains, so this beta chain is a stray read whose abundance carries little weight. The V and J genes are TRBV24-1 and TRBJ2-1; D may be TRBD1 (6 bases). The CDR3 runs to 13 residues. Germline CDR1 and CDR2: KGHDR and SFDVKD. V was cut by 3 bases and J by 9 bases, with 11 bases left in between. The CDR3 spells CATSDLTGREQFF. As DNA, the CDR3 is TGTGCCACCAGTGATCTAACAGGGCGTGAGCAGTTCTTC.

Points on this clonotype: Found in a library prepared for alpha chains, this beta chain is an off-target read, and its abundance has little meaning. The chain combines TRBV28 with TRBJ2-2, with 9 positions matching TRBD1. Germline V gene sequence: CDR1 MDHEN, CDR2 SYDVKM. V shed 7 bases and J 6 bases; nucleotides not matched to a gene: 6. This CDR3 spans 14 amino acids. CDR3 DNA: TGTGCCAGCAAAACAGGGGGCAGCGCCGGGGAGCTGTTTTTT. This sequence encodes CASKTGGSAGELFF.

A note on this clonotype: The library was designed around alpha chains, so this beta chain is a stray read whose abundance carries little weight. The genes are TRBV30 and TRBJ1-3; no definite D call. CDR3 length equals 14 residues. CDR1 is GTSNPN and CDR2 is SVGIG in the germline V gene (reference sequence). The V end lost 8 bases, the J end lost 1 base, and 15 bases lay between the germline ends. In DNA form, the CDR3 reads TGTGCCGCGCCCGAAGGCAGATCTGGAAACACCATATATTTT. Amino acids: CAAPEGRSGNTIYF.

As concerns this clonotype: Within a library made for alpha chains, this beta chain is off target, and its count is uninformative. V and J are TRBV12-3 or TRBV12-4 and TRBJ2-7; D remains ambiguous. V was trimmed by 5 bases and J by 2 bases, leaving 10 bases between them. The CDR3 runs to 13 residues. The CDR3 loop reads CASSAGRPYEQYF. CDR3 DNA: TGTGCCAGCAGTGCTGGACGGCCCTACGAGCAGTACTTC.

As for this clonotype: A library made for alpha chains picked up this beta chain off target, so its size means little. The CDR3 DNA follows: TGTGCCAGCAGCACCCCCGGACTAGCGGGAAACTACGAGCAGTACTTC. Protein product: CASSTPGLAGNYEQYF. V usage is TRBV7-9 and J usage is TRBJ2-7; 12 bases fit TRBD2. Germline CDR1 SEHNR, CDR2 FQNEAQ (reference sequence). With 5 bases clipped from V and 3 bases from J, the junction kept 8 bases outside the gene matches. The CDR3 totals 16 residues.

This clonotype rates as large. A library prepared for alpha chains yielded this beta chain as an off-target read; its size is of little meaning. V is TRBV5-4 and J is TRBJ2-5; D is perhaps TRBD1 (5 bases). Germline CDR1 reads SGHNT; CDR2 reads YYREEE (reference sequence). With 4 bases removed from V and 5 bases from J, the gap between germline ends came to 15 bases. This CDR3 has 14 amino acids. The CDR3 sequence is CASSARTSRETQYF. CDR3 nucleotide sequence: TGTGCCAGCAGCGCTAGGACAAGTCGGGAGACCCAGTACTTC.

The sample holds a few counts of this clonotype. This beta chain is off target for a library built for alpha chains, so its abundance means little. The CDR3 spells CASSLKAFETREQYF. In nucleotides, the CDR3 is TGTGCCAGCAGCTTAAAGGCCTTCGAGACGAGGGAGCAGTACTTC. This chain uses TRBV7-8 with TRBJ2-7; no reliable D call. Between the trimmed V and J ends, which lost 2 bases and 7 bases, there was a span of 18 bases. Germline V lookup: CDR1 SGHVS, CDR2 FQNEAQ. The CDR3 length is 15 residues. Complete variable domain (other parts from reference TRBV7-8 and TRBJ2-7): GAGVSQSPRYKVAKRGQDVALRCDPISGHVSLFWYQQALGQGPEFLTYFQNEAQLDKSGLPSDRFFAERPEGSVSTLKIQRTQQEDSAVYLCASSLKAFETREQYFGPGTRLTVT.

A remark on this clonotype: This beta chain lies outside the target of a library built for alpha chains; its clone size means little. The CDR3 loop is CASADFFRVAKNIQYF. In DNA form, the CDR3 reads TGTGCCAGCGCCGACTTTTTCAGGGTAGCCAAAAACATTCAGTACTTC. The rearrangement joins TRBV7-2 to TRBJ2-4; a weak D match, TRBD1 (5 bases). The CDR3 contains 16 residues. Germline V gene data show CDR1 as SGHTA and CDR2 as FQGNSA. Trimming removed 8 bases from V and 0 bases from J, with 17 bases in between.

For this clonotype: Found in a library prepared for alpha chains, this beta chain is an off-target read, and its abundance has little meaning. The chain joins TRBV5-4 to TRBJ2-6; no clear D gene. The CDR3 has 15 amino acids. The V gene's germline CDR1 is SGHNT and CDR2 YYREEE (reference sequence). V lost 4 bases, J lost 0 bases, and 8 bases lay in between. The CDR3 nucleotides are TGTGCCAGCAGCCCCGGCAACTCTGGGGCCAACGTCCTGACTTTC. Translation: CASSPGNSGANVLTF.

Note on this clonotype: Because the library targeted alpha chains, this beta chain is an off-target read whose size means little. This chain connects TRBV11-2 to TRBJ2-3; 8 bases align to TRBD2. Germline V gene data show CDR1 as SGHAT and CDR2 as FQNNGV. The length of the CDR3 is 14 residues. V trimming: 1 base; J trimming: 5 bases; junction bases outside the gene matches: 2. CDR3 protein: CASSLALAGDTQYF. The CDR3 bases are TGTGCCAGCAGCTTAGCCCTAGCGGGAGATACGCAGTATTTT.